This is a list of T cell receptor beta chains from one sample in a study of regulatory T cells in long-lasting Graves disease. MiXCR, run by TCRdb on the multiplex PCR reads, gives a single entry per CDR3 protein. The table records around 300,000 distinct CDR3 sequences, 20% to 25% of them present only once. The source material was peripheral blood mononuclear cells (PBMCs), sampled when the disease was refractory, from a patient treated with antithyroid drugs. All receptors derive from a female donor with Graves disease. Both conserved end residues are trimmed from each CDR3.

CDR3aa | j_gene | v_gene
ASSRLTDGAGELF | TRBJ2-2 | TRBV4-1
ASSVGRLAGVSEQF | TRBJ2-1 | TRBV7-3
SARPGQGHGEQY | TRBJ2-7 | TRBV29-1
ASSAMAGYT | TRBJ1-2 | TRBV6-1
ASSFPGFHNEQF | TRBJ2-1 | TRBV28
ASSRGHNSNQPQH | TRBJ1-5 | TRBV18
SARDNPGYT | TRBJ1-2 | TRBV20-1
ASSLVLAGPKNIQY | TRBJ2-4 | TRBV7-2
ASGLGQGKGYT | TRBJ1-2 | TRBV6-1
ASSDYSNQPQH | TRBJ1-5 | TRBV6-1
ASSIQGNNSPLH | TRBJ1-6 | TRBV5-1
ASSPLADTTGELF | TRBJ2-2 | TRBV28
ASSMDGLGDTQY | TRBJ2-3 | TRBV5-1
AWSVGVREGDYEQY | TRBJ2-7 | TRBV30
ASSYPTTGLANSYEQY | TRBJ2-7 | TRBV6-2/TRBV6-3
ASSQPQAYEQY | TRBJ2-7 | TRBV11-2
ASMGLGGSIDTQY | TRBJ2-3 | TRBV2
ASSLARGSEELF | TRBJ2-2 | TRBV7-2
ASSEVVGLAKNIQY | TRBJ2-4 | TRBV2
ASSPSGRRKLF | TRBJ1-4 | TRBV28
ASSRQGTNTGELF | TRBJ2-2 | TRBV12-3/TRBV12-4
ASSWVEQETQY | TRBJ2-5 | TRBV12-3/TRBV12-4
ASSRAATNEKLF | TRBJ1-4 | TRBV28
ASTEAVRSPLH | TRBJ1-6 | TRBV19
ASSLGQGALNRAYEQY | TRBJ2-7 | TRBV28
ASGRGTEAF | TRBJ1-1 | TRBV7-6
ASSLNRPNQPQH | TRBJ1-5 | TRBV6-1
ASSLDREVRTQY | TRBJ2-5 | TRBV7-2
ASSSGQGAKHEQY | TRBJ2-7 | TRBV7-6
ATSLGQGGEPQH | TRBJ1-5 | TRBV15
ASSFPGTSTYEQY | TRBJ2-7 | TRBV6-2/TRBV6-3
ASSQHSGIQETQY | TRBJ2-5 | TRBV14
ATSSYSSGANVLT | TRBJ2-6 | TRBV15
ASTASGLPQETQY | TRBJ2-5 | TRBV7-9
SATPSGALIYNEQF | TRBJ2-1 | TRBV20-1
ASSPPSTGQETQY | TRBJ2-5 | TRBV3-1
ASSLRWVYNEQF | TRBJ2-1 | TRBV11-1
ASSLSFQGGYGYT | TRBJ1-2 | TRBV5-4